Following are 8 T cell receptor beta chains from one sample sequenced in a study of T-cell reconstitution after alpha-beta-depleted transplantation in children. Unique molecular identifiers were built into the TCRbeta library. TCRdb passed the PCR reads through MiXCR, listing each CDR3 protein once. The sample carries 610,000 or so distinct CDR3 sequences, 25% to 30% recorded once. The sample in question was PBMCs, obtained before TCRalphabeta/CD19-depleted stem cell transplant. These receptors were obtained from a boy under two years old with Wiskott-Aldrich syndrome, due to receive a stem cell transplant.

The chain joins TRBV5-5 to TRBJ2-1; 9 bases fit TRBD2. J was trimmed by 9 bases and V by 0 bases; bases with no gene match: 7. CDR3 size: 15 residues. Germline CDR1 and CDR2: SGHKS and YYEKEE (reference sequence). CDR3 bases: TGTGCCAGCAGCTTGGCTAGCGGGGTTGGTTCTGAGCAGTTCTTC. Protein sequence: CASSLASGVGSEQFF.

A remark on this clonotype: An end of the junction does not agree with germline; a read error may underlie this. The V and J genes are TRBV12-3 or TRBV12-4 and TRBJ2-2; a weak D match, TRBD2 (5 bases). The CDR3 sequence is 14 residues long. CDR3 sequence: CASTLRESGGELFF. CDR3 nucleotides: TGTGCCAGCACTTTAAGGGAGTCAGGCGGGGAGCTGTTTTTT.

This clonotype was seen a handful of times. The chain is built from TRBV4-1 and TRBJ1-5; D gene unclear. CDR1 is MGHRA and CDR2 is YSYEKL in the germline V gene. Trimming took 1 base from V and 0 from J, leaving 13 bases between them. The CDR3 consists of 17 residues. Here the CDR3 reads CASSQVLAGLSNQPQHF. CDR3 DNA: TGCGCCAGCAGCCAAGTATTGGCCGGCCTTAGCAATCAGCCCCAGCATTTT.

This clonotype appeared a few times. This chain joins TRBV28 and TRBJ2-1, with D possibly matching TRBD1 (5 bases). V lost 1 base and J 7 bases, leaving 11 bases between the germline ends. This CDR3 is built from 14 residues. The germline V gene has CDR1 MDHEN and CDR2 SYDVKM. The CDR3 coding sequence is TGTGCCAGCAGTTTATTGGGTCAGGGTAATGAGCAGTTCTTC. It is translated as CASSLLGQGNEQFF.

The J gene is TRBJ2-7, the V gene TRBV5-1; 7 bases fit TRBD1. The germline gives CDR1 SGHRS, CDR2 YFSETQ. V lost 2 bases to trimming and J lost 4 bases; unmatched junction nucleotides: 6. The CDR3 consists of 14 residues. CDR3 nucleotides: TGCGCCAGCAGCTTCGAACAGGGGAGTTACGAGCAGTACTTC. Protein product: CASSFEQGSYEQYF.

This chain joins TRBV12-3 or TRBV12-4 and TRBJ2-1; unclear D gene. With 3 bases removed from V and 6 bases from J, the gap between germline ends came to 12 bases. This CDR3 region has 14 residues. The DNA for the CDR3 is TGTGCCAGCAGTTTTAAAGCTTCCGTCAATGAGCAGTTCTTC. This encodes CASSFKASVNEQFF.

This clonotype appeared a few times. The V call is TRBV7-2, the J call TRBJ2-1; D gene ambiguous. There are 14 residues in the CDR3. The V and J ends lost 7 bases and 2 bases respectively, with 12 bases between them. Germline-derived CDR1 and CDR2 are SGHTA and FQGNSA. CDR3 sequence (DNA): TGTGCCAGCATCGAAAGAAATACCTACAATGAGCAGTTCTTC. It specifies CASIERNTYNEQFF.

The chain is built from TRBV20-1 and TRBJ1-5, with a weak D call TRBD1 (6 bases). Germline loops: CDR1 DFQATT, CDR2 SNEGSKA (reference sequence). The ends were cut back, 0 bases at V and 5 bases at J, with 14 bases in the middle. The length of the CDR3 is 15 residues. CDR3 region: CSARDPNRADQPQHF. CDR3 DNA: TGCAGTGCTAGAGATCCAAACAGGGCTGATCAGCCCCAGCATTTT.